This T cell receptor beta chain was sequenced for a study of cytomegalovirus exposure and HLA in healthy donors. Study as a whole: Some 85 million unique TCRs, all from HLA-typed donors, were included in an early release of the data. Points from the study as a whole: TCR beta chains numbering more than 150 were designated cytomegalovirus-associated.

Points on this clone: The antigen is undetermined.

PCR employed 60 Vbeta and 13 Jbeta primers. The repertoire was sequenced with immunoSEQ multiplex PCR; TCRdb's copy has only in-frame clones and lacks some. Of about 95,000 clones in the sample, under 85% are singletons; the top ten hold roughly 9.7%. CDR1 is SGHTA and CDR2 is FQGNSA in the germline V gene. This CDR3 is 14 amino acids long. Losses at the gene ends were 8 bases for V and 6 bases for J; bases not matched to a gene: 9. The specimen was PBMCs. The J gene is TRBJ2-7, the V gene TRBV7-2, with 11 bases that match TRBD2. The sequence was obtained from a young man in good health and CMV-seropositive. CDR3 region: CASGLTSGVSEQYF. In DNA form, the CDR3 reads TGTGCCAGCGGCCTGACTAGCGGGGTTTCCGAGCAGTACTTC. The full variable domain, completed using reference TRBV7-2 and TRBJ2-7, is GAGVSQSPSNKVTEKGKDVELRCDPISGHTALYWYRQSLGQGLEFLIYFQGNSAPDKSGLPSDRFSAERTGGSVSTLTIQRTQQEDSAVYLCASGLTSGVSEQYFGPGTRLTVT.